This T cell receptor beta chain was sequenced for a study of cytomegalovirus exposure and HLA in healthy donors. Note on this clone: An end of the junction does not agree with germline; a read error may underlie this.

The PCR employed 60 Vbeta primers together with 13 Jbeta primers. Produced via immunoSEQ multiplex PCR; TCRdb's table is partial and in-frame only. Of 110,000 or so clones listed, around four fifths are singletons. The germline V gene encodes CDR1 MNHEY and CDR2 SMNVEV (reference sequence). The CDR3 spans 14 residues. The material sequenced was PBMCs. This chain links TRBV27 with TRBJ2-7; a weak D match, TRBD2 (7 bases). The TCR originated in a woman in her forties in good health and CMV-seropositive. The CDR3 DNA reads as TGTGCCAGCAGTTTGGGGGGGCCGGCCTACGAGCAGCACTTC. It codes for CASSLGGPAYEQHF.